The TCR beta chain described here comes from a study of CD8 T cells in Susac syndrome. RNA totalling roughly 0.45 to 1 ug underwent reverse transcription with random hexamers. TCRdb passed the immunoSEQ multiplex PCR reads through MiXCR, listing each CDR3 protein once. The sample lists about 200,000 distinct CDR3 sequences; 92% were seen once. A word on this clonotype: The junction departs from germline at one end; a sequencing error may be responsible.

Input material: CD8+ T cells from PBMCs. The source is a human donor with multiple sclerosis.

CDR3 protein: CASSTWDTETFF. The CDR3 bases are TGTGCCAGCAGCACTTGGGACACTGAAACTTTCTTT. The chain couples TRBV7-9 to TRBJ1-1, with a tentative D call TRBD1 (6 bases). The germline CDR1 and CDR2 sequences are SEHNR and FQNEAQ (reference sequence). There are 12 residues in the CDR3.